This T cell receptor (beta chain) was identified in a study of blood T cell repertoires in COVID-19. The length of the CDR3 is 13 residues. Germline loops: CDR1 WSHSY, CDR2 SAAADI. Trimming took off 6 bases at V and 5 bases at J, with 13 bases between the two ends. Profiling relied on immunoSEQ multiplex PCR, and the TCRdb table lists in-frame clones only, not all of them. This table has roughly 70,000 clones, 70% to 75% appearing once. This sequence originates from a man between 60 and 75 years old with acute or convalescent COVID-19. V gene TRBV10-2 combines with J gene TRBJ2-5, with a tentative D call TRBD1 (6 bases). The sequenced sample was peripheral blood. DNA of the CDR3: TGCGCCAGCAGCCCGGGACAATGGGAGACCCAGTACTTC. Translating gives CASSPGQWETQYF.